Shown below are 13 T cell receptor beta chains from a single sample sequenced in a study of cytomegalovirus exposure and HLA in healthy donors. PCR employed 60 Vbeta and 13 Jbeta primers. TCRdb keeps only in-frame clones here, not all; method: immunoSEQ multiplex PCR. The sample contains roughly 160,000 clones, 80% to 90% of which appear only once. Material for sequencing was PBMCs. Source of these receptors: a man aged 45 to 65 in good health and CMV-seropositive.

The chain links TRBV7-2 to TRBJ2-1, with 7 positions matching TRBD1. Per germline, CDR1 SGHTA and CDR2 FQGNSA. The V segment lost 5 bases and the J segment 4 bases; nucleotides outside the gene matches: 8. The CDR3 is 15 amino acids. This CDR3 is CASSPAGTVYNEQFF. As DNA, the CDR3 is TGTGCCAGCAGCCCGGCCGGGACAGTGTACAATGAGCAGTTCTTC.

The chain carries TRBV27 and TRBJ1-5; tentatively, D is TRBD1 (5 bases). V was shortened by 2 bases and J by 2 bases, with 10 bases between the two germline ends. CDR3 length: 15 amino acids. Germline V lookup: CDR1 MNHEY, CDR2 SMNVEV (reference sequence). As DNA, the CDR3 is TGTGCCAGCAGTTTAAGGGGTGGCGGCAATCAGCCCCAGCATTTT. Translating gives CASSLRGGGNQPQHF.

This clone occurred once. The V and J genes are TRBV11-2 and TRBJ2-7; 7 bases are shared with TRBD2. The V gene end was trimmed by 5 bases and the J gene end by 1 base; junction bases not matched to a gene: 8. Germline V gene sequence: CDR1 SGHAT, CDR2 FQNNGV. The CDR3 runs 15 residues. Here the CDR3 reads CASSPRLASSYEQYF. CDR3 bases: TGTGCCAGCAGCCCCCGACTAGCTTCTTCCTACGAGCAGTACTTC.

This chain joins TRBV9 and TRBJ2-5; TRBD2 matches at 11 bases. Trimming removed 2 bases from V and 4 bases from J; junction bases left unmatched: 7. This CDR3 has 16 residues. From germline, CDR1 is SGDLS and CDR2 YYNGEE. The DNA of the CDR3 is TGTGCCAGCAGCGTCACTAGCGGGAGTGTGGGAGAGACCCAGTACTTC. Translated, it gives CASSVTSGSVGETQYF.

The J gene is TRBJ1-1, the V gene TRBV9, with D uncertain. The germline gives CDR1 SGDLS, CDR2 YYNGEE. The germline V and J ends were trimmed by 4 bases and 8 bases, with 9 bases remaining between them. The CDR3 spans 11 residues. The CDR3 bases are TGTGCCAGCAGCTCCCGAGGGGAAGCTTTCTTT. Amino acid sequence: CASSSRGEAFF.

Written as DNA, the CDR3 is TGCGCCAGCAGCTTAGACGGGGGACCCTACGAGCAGTACTTC. Its translation is CASSLDGGPYEQYF. The chain couples TRBV5-1 to TRBJ2-7; D may be TRBD2 (6 bases). This CDR3 is built from 14 residues. The germline V and J ends were trimmed by 2 bases and 2 bases, with 11 bases remaining between them. Germline V gives CDR1 SGHRS, CDR2 YFSETQ.

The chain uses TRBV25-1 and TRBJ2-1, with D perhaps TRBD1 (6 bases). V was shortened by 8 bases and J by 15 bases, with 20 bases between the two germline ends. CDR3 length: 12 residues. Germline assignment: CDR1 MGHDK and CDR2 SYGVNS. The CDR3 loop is CASAQGFGVLFF. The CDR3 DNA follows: TGTGCCAGCGCCCAGGGGTTTGGGGTTCTGTTCTTC.

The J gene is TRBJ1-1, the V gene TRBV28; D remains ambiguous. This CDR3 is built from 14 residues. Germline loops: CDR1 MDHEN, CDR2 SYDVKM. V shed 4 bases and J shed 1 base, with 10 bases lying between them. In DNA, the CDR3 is TGTGCCAGCAGTTCCACACCGGGGAACACTGAAGCTTTCTTT. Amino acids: CASSSTPGNTEAFF.

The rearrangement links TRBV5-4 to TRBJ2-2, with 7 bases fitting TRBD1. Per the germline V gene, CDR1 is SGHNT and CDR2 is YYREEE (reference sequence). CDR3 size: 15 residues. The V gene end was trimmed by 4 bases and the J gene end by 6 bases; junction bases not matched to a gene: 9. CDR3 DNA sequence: TGTGCCAGCAGCCCCTTCACAGGGGACGCCGGGGAGCTGTTTTTT. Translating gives CASSPFTGDAGELFF.

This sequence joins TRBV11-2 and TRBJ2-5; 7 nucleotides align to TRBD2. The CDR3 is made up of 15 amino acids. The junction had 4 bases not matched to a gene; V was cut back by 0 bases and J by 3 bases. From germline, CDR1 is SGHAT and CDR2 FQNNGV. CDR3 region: CASSLDGGGEETQYF. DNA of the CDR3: TGTGCCAGCAGCTTAGATGGGGGAGGGGAAGAGACCCAGTACTTC.

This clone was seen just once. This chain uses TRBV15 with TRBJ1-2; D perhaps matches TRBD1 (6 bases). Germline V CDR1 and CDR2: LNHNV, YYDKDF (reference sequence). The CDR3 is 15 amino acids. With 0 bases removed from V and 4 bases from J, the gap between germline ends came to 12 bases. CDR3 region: CATSRDLGAGYGYTF. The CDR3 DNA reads TGTGCCACCAGCAGAGATCTGGGGGCCGGCTATGGCTACACCTTC. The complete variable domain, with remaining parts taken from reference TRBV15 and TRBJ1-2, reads DAMVIQNPRYQVTQFGKPVTLSCSQTLNHNVMYWYQQKSSQAPKLLFHYYDKDFNNEADTPDNFQSRRPNTSFCFLDIRSPGLGDTAMYLCATSRDLGAGYGYTFGSGTRLTVV.

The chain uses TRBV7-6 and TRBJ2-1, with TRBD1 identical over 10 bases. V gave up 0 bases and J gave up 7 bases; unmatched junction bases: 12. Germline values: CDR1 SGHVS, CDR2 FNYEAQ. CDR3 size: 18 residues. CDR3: CASSLAPSGGQGVNEQFF. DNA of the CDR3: TGTGCCAGCAGCTTAGCGCCTTCGGGAGGACAGGGGGTGAATGAGCAGTTCTTC.

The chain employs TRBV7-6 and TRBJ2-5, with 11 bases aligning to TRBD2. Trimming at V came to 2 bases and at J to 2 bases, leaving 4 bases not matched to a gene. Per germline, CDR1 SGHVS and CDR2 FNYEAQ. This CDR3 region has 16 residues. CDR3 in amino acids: CASSLTGTSGQETQYF. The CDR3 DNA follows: TGTGCCAGCAGCTTAACCGGGACTAGCGGACAAGAGACCCAGTACTTC.